The 7 T cell receptor beta chains listed next were all sequenced from one sample in a study of immune evolution from preneoplasia to lung adenocarcinoma. Assay used: immunoSEQ multiplex PCR; TCRdb lists only in-frame clones, some missing. The sample lists about 6,500 clones; more than 75% were seen once. Source material: FFPE lung adenocarcinoma in situ tissue. Receptors originate from a donor at least 70 years old with lung adenocarcinoma.

In DNA, the CDR3 is TGCGCCAGCAGCTTGGCCACCTCAGGGGACTCGCTTGGGACCCAGTACTTC. It specifies CASSLATSGDSLGTQYF. V and J are TRBV5-1 and TRBJ2-5; D tentatively reads TRBD1 or TRBD2 (6 bases each). The CDR3 runs 17 residues. V was trimmed by 0 bases and J by 7 bases, leaving 22 bases between them. Germline V gene sequence: CDR1 SGHRS, CDR2 YFSETQ.

This rearrangement joins TRBV5-1 to TRBJ1-1, with 7 bases that match TRBD1. The CDR3 has 16 residues. The trim removed 1 base at V and 1 base at J, leaving 7 bases unmatched. Looked up from germline, CDR1 is SGHRS and CDR2 is YFSETQ. The CDR3 loop reads CASSLLPEGANTEAFF. The CDR3 coding sequence is TGCGCCAGCAGCTTGCTGCCAGAGGGGGCGAACACTGAAGCTTTCTTT.

This clone appeared a few times. The V call is TRBV5-1, the J call TRBJ2-7, with 12 bases identical to TRBD1. Germline V gives CDR1 SGHRS, CDR2 YFSETQ. V lost 4 bases to trimming and J lost 5 bases; unmatched junction nucleotides: 10. The CDR3 is 16 residues long. The CDR3, as DNA: TGCGCCAGCAGCCAGGACGGGACAGGGGGCTTCAACGAGCAGTACTTC. It encodes CASSQDGTGGFNEQYF.

The gene calls are TRBV14 and TRBJ1-3; D unresolved. The CDR3 is 11 amino acids. Deletions cut 5 bases from V and 1 base from J, with 0 bases between. Looked up from germline, CDR1 is SGHDN and CDR2 is FVKESK. CDR3 nucleotides: TGTGCCAGCAGCTCTGGAAACACCATATATTTT. It encodes CASSSGNTIYF.

This clone has just a few counts. The V gene is TRBV27, the J gene TRBJ1-2, with TRBD1 matching over 8 bases. Per germline, CDR1 MNHEY and CDR2 SMNVEV (reference sequence). The CDR3 length is 14 residues. With 5 bases clipped from V and 4 bases from J, the junction kept 6 bases outside the gene matches. CDR3 protein: CASSRLTGAYGYTF. The CDR3 region has the DNA TGTGCCAGCAGTAGACTGACAGGGGCCTATGGCTACACCTTC.

The gene calls are TRBV19 and TRBJ1-5; D remains unclear. CDR3 length: 12 residues. V was clipped by 2 bases and J by 6 bases, with 5 bases between them. Germline lookup yields CDR1 LNHDA and CDR2 SQIVND (reference sequence). The CDR3 coding sequence is TGTGCCAGTAGTATACTGTTTCAGCCCCAGCATTTT. Its translation is CASSILFQPQHF.

CDR3 coding DNA: TGTGCCAGCAGTTATGGCGGGAGTAACTACGAGCAGTACTTC. Its translation: CASSYGGSNYEQYF. This rearrangement joins TRBV6-6 to TRBJ2-7; TRBD2 aligns across 7 bases. Germline V gene lookup returns CDR1 MNHNY and CDR2 SVGAGI (reference sequence). The CDR3 spans 14 residues. V lost 3 bases to trimming and J lost 3 bases; unmatched junction nucleotides: 5.